The 9 T cell receptor beta chains below were found in one sample sequenced in a study of blood T cell repertoires in COVID-19. Using immunoSEQ multiplex PCR, the repertoire was profiled, and TCRdb retains in-frame clones only, with some absent. Seen here are 250,000 to 350,000 clones, about nine tenths observed once, and the top ten hold approximately 11%. The specimen was peripheral blood. The receptors stem from a woman aged 25 to 45 with COVID-19, enrolled during active disease.

The genes are TRBV7-9 and TRBJ2-1; 11 nucleotides align to TRBD2. Germline lookup yields CDR1 SEHNR and CDR2 FQNEAQ (reference sequence). V lost 5 bases, J lost 3 bases, and 9 bases stayed unmatched. The CDR3 consists of 17 residues. The chain's CDR3 is CASSTDPGLAGYNEQFF. The CDR3 DNA reads TGTGCCAGCAGCACCGACCCCGGACTAGCGGGCTACAATGAGCAGTTCTTC.

The V and J genes are TRBV3-1 (or the pseudogene TRBV3-2) and TRBJ2-7, with TRBD1 matching 7 bases. With 6 bases clipped from V and 2 bases from J, the junction kept 10 bases outside the gene matches. CDR1 and CDR2 (germline): LGHDT, YNNKEL (reference sequence). The CDR3 has 15 amino acids. The CDR3 protein is CASSLRGQVPYEQYF. CDR3 DNA sequence: TGTGCCAGCAGTCTACGCGGACAGGTACCCTACGAGCAGTACTTC.

This clone was seen just once. This chain's CDR3 is CASSLGAAYEQYF. The CDR3 DNA reads as TGTGCCAGCAGTTTGGGAGCGGCCTACGAGCAGTACTTC. The rearrangement uses TRBV28 and TRBJ2-7; tentative D call: TRBD2 (5 bases). This CDR3 has 13 amino acids. Germline V CDR1 and CDR2: MDHEN, SYDVKM. V dropped 3 bases and J dropped 2 bases, with 8 bases sitting between them.

The chain is built from TRBV5-4 and TRBJ1-2; 7 nucleotides match TRBD1. Germline CDR1 is SGHNT and CDR2 is YYREEE (reference sequence). This CDR3 comprises 12 residues. J gave up 6 bases and V 2 bases, and 1 base lay outside the gene matches. The CDR3 sequence: CASSFQGDGYTF. The CDR3 bases are TGTGCCAGCAGCTTTCAGGGGGATGGCTACACCTTC. The variable domain in full, completed from reference TRBV5-4 and TRBJ1-2, reads ETGVTQSPTHLIKTRGQQVTLRCSSQSGHNTVSWYQQALGQGPQFIFQYYREEENGRGNFPPRFSGLQFPNYSSELNVNALELDDSALYLCASSFQGDGYTFGSGTRLTVV.

This chain connects TRBV7-8 to TRBJ1-5, with D maybe TRBD1 (6 bases). With 5 bases removed from V and 5 bases from J, the gap between germline ends came to 16 bases. The CDR3 runs to 15 residues. The germline gives CDR1 SGHVS, CDR2 FQNEAQ. In nucleotides, the CDR3 is TGTGCCAGCAGCCCGAAGGGGGGGGCGGATCAGCCCCAGCATTTT. It encodes CASSPKGGADQPQHF.

The chain joins TRBV29-1 to TRBJ1-1; 8 bases map to TRBD1. CDR3 size: 13 residues. From germline, CDR1 is SQVTM and CDR2 ANQGSEA. V lost 3 bases and J lost 2; bases outside the gene matches: 2. The CDR3 nucleotides read TGCAGCGTTGATGGGACAGGCAACACTGAAGCTTTCTTT. This gives the protein CSVDGTGNTEAFF. Drawing the rest from reference TRBV29-1 and TRBJ1-1, the complete variable domain is SAVISQKPSRDICQRGTSLTIQCQVDSQVTMMFWYRQQPGQSLTLIATANQGSEATYESGFVIDKFPISRPNLTFSTLTVSNMSPEDSSIYLCSVDGTGNTEAFFGQGTRLTVV.

The chain joins TRBV27 to TRBJ2-1; D remains ambiguous. The CDR3 is 11 amino acids. CDR1 is MNHEY and CDR2 is SMNVEV in the germline V gene (reference sequence). Trimming took off 5 bases at V and 7 bases at J, with 6 bases between the two ends. The CDR3 protein is CASSHINEQFF. The CDR3 DNA sequence: TGTGCCAGCAGTCACATTAATGAGCAGTTCTTC.

The chain uses TRBV5-1 and TRBJ1-2, with 9 nucleotides matching TRBD1. The CDR3 length is 15 residues. J was trimmed by 3 bases and V by 0 bases; bases with no gene match: 3. Germline loops: CDR1 SGHRS, CDR2 YFSETQ. The CDR3 bases are TGCGCCAGCAGCTTGGCAGGACAGGGGTACTATGGCTACACCTTC. It encodes CASSLAGQGYYGYTF.

This clone came up a few times. The chain couples TRBV3-1 (or the pseudogene TRBV3-2) to TRBJ1-4; TRBD1 aligns across 7 bases. V was pared by 4 bases and J by 9 bases, with 8 bases of the junction left unmatched. Per germline, CDR1 LGHDT and CDR2 YNNKEL (reference sequence). CDR3 length: 14 amino acids. The CDR3 DNA sequence: TGTGCCAGCAGCCGGACAGGTACGGCGCAAAAACTGTTTTTT. Protein sequence: CASSRTGTAQKLFF.